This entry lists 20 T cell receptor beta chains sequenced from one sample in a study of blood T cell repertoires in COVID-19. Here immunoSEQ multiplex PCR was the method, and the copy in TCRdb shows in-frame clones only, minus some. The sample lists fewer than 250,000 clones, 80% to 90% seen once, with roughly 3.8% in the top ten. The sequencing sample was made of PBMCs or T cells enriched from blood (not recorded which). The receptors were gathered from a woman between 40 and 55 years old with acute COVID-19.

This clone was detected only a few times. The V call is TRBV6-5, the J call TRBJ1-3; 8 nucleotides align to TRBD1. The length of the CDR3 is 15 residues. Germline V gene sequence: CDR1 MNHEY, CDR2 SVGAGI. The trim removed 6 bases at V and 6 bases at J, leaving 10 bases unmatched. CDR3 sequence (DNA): TGTGCCAGCAGCCTCCGACAGGGGCCTCAAAACACCATATATTTT. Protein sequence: CASSLRQGPQNTIYF.

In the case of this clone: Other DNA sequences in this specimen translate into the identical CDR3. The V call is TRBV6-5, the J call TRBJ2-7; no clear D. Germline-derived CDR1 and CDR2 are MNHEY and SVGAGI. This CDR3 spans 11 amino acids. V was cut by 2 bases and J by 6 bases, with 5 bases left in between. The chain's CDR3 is CASSYRGEQYF. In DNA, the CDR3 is TGTGCCAGCAGTTACAGAGGCGAGCAGTACTTC.

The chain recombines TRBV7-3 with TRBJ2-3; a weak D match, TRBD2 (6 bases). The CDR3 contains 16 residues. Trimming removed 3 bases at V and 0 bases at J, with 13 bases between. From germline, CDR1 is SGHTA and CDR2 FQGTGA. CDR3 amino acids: CASSFGTSASTDTQYF. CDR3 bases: TGTGCCAGCAGCTTTGGGACTTCCGCTAGCACAGATACGCAGTATTTT.

CDR3 amino acids: CSARIVSEQFF. DNA for the CDR3: TGCAGTGCTAGAATCGTCAGTGAGCAGTTCTTC. The rearrangement uses TRBV20-1 and TRBJ2-1; D unclear. Germline V gene sequence: CDR1 DFQATT, CDR2 SNEGSKA (reference sequence). The V end was cut by 2 bases, the J end by 9 bases, with 8 bases between. CDR3 length: 11 residues.

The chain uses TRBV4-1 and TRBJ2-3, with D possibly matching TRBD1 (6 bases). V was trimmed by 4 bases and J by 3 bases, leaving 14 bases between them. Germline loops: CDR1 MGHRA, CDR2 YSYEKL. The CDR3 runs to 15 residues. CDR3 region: CASSLRGGETDTQYF. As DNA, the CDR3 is TGCGCCAGCAGCCTCAGGGGCGGCGAGACAGATACGCAGTATTTT.

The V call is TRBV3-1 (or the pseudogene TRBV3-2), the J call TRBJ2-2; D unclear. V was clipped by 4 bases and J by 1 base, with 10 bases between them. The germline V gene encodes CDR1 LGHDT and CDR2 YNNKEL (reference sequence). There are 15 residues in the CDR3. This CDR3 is CASSPPGVNTGELFF. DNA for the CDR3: TGTGCCAGCAGCCCCCCCGGAGTGAACACCGGGGAGCTGTTTTTT.

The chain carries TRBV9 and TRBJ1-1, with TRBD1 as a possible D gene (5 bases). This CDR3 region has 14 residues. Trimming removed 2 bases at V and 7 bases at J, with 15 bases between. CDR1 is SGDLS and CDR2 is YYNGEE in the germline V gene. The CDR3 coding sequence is TGTGCCAGCAGCGTGACAGACAACAAGGGTGAAGCTTTCTTT. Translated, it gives CASSVTDNKGEAFF.

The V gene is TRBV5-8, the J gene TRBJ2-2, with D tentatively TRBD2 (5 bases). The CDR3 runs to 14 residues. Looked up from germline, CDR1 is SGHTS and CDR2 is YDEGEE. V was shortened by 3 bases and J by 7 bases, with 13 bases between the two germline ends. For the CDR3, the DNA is TGTGCCAGCAGCTCGGACTTCCTTCGCGGGGAGCTGTTTTTT. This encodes CASSSDFLRGELFF.

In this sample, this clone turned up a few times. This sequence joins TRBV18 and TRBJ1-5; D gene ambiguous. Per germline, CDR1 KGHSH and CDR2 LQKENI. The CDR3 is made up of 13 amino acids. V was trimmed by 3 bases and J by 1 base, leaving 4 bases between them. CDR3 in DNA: TGTGCCAGCTCACCCGGGAGCAATCAGCCCCAGCATTTT. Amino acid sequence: CASSPGSNQPQHF.

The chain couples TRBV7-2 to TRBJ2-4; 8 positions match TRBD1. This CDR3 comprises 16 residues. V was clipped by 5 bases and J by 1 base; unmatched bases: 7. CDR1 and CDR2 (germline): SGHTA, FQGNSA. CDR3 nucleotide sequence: TGTGCCAGCAGCCCCACAGGGGGGCGGGCCAAAAACATTCAGTACTTC. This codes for CASSPTGGRAKNIQYF.

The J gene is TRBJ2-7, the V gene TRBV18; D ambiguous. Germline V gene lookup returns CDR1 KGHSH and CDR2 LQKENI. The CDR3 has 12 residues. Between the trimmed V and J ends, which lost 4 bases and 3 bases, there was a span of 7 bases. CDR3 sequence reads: CASSRASYEQYF. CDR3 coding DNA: TGTGCCAGCTCACGGGCGAGCTACGAGCAGTACTTC.

The CDR3 DNA follows: TGTGCCTGGAGTGTTTGGGGGGGTTTTTCGTCCTACGAGCAGTACTTC. It encodes CAWSVWGGFSSYEQYF. The chain has TRBV30 and TRBJ2-7, with TRBD2 matching over 7 bases. The CDR3 spans 16 residues. Germline V gene lookup returns CDR1 GTSNPN and CDR2 SVGIG (reference sequence). J was trimmed by 1 base and V by 0 bases; bases with no gene match: 9.

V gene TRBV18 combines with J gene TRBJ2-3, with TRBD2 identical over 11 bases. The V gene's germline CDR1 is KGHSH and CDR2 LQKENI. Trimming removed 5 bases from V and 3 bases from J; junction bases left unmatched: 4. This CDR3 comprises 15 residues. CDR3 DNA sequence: TGTGCCAGCTCATACATAGCGGGAGGGACAGATACGCAGTATTTT. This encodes CASSYIAGGTDTQYF.

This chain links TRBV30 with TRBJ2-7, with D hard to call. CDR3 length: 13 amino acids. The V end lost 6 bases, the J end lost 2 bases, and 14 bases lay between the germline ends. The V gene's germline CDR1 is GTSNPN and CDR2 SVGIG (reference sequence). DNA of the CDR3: TGTGCCTGCGGTGGCGGTCCTGCCTACGAGCAGTACTTC. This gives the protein CACGGGPAYEQYF.

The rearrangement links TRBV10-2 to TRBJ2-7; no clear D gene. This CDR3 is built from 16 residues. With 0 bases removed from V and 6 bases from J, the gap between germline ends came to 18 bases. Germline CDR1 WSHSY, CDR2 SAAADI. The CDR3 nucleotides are TGCGCCAGCAGTGAGTCATTGCATATCATCTATTCCGAGCAGTACTTC. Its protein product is CASSESLHIIYSEQYF.

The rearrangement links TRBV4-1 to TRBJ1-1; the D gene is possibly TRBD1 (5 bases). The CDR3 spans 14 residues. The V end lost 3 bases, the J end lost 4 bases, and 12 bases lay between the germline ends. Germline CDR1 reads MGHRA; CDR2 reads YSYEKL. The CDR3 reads CASSHIRGGTEAFF. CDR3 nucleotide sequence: TGCGCCAGCAGCCATATTCGGGGGGGCACTGAAGCTTTCTTT.

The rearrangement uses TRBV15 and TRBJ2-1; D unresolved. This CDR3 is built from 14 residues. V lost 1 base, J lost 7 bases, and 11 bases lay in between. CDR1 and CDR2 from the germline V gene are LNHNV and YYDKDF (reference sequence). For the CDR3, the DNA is TGTGCCACCAGCAGAGCGGTTGAAAAGAATGAGCAGTTCTTC. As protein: CATSRAVEKNEQFF.

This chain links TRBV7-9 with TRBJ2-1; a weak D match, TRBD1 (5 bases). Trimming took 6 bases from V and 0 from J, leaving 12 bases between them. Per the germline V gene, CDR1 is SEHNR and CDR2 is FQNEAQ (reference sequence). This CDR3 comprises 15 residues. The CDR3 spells CASRDNWGSYNEQFF. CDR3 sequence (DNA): TGTGCCAGCAGGGACAACTGGGGCTCCTACAATGAGCAGTTCTTC.

The CDR3 spells CASSFSGAGVGTDTQYF. The CDR3 DNA follows: TGTGCCAGCAGTTTCTCAGGAGCGGGAGTTGGAACAGATACGCAGTATTTT. V usage is TRBV28 and J usage is TRBJ2-3; 8 bases match TRBD2. The CDR3 has 17 residues. CDR1 and CDR2 from the germline V gene are MDHEN and SYDVKM. J lost 3 bases, V lost 3 bases, and 11 bases had no gene match.

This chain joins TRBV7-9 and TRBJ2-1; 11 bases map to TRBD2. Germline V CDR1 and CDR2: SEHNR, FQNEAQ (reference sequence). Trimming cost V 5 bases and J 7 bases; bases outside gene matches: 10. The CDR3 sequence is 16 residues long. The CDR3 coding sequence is TGTGCCAGCAGCCGGACTAGCGGGCCGATAGGGAATGAGCAGTTCTTC. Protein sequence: CASSRTSGPIGNEQFF. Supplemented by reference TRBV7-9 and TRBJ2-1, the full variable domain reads DTGVSQNPRHKITKRGQNVTFRCDPISEHNRLYWYRQTLGQGPEFLTYFQNEAQLEKSRLLSDRFSAERPKGSFSTLEIQRTEQGDSAMYLCASSRTSGPIGNEQFFGPGTRLTVL.